A selection of T cell receptor beta chains follows, all from one sample in a study of cytomegalovirus exposure and HLA in healthy donors. Clones were sequenced by immunoSEQ multiplex PCR, and TCRdb holds only the in-frame ones, with some missing. The sample includes 120,000 or so clones, around 69% seen only once; the top ten take 15% to 20%. Material: PBMCs. These receptors originate from a man aged 45-65 years in good health and CMV-seropositive. The CDR3 runs from the conserved cysteine through the conserved F or W. A D gene is named only where the DNA matches it firmly. A row's size may be missing; if present it is once, few, many or a size class.

TRBV2	TRBD2	.	TRBJ2-5	TGTGCCAGCCAGCGGGGGGGCCTTTGGGAGACCCAGTACTTC	CASQRGGLWETQYF
TRBV19	.	.	TRBJ2-7	TGTGCCAGTAGTCCTACGCTAGCCTACGAGCAGTACTTC	CASSPTLAYEQYF
TRBV7-2	.	.	TRBJ1-3	TGTGCCAGCAGCTCCAGGACTCACTCTGGAAACACCATATATTTT	CASSSRTHSGNTIYF
TRBV5-1	TRBD1	.	TRBJ1-1	TGCGCCAGCAGCTCGACAGGGCTATACACTGAAGCTTTCTTT	CASSSTGLYTEAFF
TRBV10-2	.	.	TRBJ2-1	TGCGCCAGCGGGGCCAATGAGCAGTTCTTC	CASGANEQFF
TRBV5-1	.	.	TRBJ1-3	TGCGCCAGCAGCGTTACCGGGGGGTCTGGAAACACCATATATTTT	CASSVTGGSGNTIYF
TRBV19	TRBD1	.	TRBJ1-1	TGTGCCAGTAGGGGGACAGTGAACACTGAAGCTTTCTTT	CASRGTVNTEAFF
TRBV5-4	.	few	TRBJ2-5	TGTGCCAGCACCTCCTCCCGGGGTGCACGGTACTTC	CASTSSRGARYF
TRBV2	.	.	TRBJ1-5	TGTGCCAGCAGCGCGGTCAATAGCAATCAGCCCCAGCATTTT	CASSAVNSNQPQHF
TRBV18	TRBD1	.	TRBJ2-7	TGTGCCAGCTCACCACGGGCAAGTAATACAGGGGATCCGTACGAGCAGTACTTC	CASSPRASNTGDPYEQYF
TRBV14	TRBD1	.	TRBJ1-5	TGTGCCAGCAGCCCCCACCACCCCGGACAGGCCTCTTTACATTTT	CASSPHHPGQASLHF
TRBV5-5	.	.	TRBJ2-4	TGTGCCAGCAGCTTGGTTCTTTCCAAAAACATTCAGTACTTC	CASSLVLSKNIQYF
TRBV18	TRBD1	.	TRBJ2-2	TGTGCCAGCTCACCACCGAGGGGGCGCGGGACCGGGGAGCTGTTTTTT	CASSPPRGRGTGELFF
TRBV19	.	.	TRBJ1-5	TGTGCCAGCAGGGGTAGCCAGCCCCAGCATTTT	CASRGSQPQHF
TRBV27	.	few	TRBJ2-7	TGTGCCAGCAGTCTTAATACAGACTACGAGCAGTACTTC	CASSLNTDYEQYF
TRBV25-1	.	.	TRBJ1-1	TGTGCCAGCAGTGAACGACCGGGACAAGGGCGTTTCTTT	CASSERPGQGRFF
TRBV6-5	TRBD1	.	TRBJ1-5	TGTGCCAGCAGTTCCGGGACAGAGTATCAGCCCCAGCATTTT	CASSSGTEYQPQHF
TRBV7-9	.	few	TRBJ1-4	TGTGCCAGCAGCTGGAGCATTAATGAAAAACTGTTTTTT	CASSWSINEKLFF
TRBV27	.	once	TRBJ2-1	TGTGCCAGCAGTCCGGACAGCAATGAGCAGTTCTTC	CASSPDSNEQFF
TRBV2	.	.	TRBJ2-3	TGTGCCAGCAGTGAAGCGCTTGGCGGGGTGGGGACAGATACGCAGTATTTT	CASSEALGGVGTDTQYF
TRBV6-6	.	few	TRBJ1-1	TGTGCCAGCAGTACACAGGGGAACACTGAAGCTTTCTTT	CASSTQGNTEAFF
TRBV11-2	TRBD1	.	TRBJ2-7	TGTGCCAGCAGCTCAGCCGGGACAGGGGGAATCGAGCAGTACTTC	CASSSAGTGGIEQYF
TRBV29-1	.	.	TRBJ2-7	TGCAGCGTTGAGATAGCCTACGAGCAGTACTTC	CSVEIAYEQYF
TRBV5-1	TRBD1	.	TRBJ1-5	TGCGCCAGCAGCCCCGGGACAGGGGATCAGCCCCAGCATTTT	CASSPGTGDQPQHF
TRBV7-8	.	.	TRBJ2-5	TGTGCCAGCAGCTTAATCACGGGGGAAGAGACCCAGTACTTC	CASSLITGEETQYF
TRBV6-4	TRBD1	.	TRBJ2-7	TGTGCCAGCAGTGAGGGACAGGGTGTGCCTTACGAGCAGTACTTC	CASSEGQGVPYEQYF
TRBV18	TRBD1	.	TRBJ2-3	TGTGCCAGCTCACCACTGGGACAGGAGCGTACAGATACGCAGTATTTT	CASSPLGQERTDTQYF
TRBV7-6	.	.	TRBJ2-2	TGTGCCAGCAGCCCTCGGACCGGGGAGCTGTTTTTT	CASSPRTGELFF
TRBV5-1	TRBD2	.	TRBJ2-1	TGCGCCAGCAGCTTGAGGGCGGGACTAGCGACCAATGAGCAGTTCTTC	CASSLRAGLATNEQFF
TRBV6-5	TRBD1	.	TRBJ1-5	TGTGCCAGCAGACCCGACAGGGGTTCGTTCCAGCCCCAGCATTTT	CASRPDRGSFQPQHF
TRBV7-8	TRBD1	.	TRBJ2-7	TGTGCCAGCAGCCCCCAAACTACCGGGACAGGCGCTTTCTACGAGCAGTACTTC	CASSPQTTGTGAFYEQYF
TRBV6-5	.	.	TRBJ1-3	TGTGCCAGCAGTTCGTCGGGGAGAACGGGAAACACCATATATTTT	CASSSSGRTGNTIYF
TRBV10-2	TRBD1	.	TRBJ2-3	TGCGCCAGCACCAAGGGGCAGGGGGCAGGCACAGATACGCAGTATTTT	CASTKGQGAGTDTQYF
TRBV7-6	.	.	TRBJ1-6	TGTGCCAGCAGTTTAGGACTGAGCTCCTATAATTCACCCCTCCACTTT	CASSLGLSSYNSPLHF
TRBV7-9	.	.	TRBJ1-4	TGTGCCAGCAGCGGACTGCCTAATGAAAAACTGTTTTTT	CASSGLPNEKLFF
TRBV7-9	.	.	TRBJ2-7	TGTGCCAGCAGCTCGGGAACATACGAGCAGTACTTC	CASSSGTYEQYF
TRBV5-1	TRBD1	.	TRBJ2-3	TGCGCCAGCAGCTCCCCGACAGGGTCGGCAGATACGCAGTATTTT	CASSSPTGSADTQYF
TRBV27	TRBD2	once	TRBJ2-2	TGTGCCAGCAGTTCCACCGTCGCGGGACTAGCCACCGGGGAGCTGTTTTTT	CASSSTVAGLATGELFF
TRBV11-2	.	.	TRBJ1-2	TGTGCCAGCAGCAAAAGGGGCCAGATCTATGGCTACACCTTC	CASSKRGQIYGYTF
TRBV7-9	.	.	TRBJ1-2	TGTGCCAGCAGCAGCATTGTGCTGGGGGCTGGCTACACCTTC	CASSSIVLGAGYTF
TRBV7-2	.	.	TRBJ2-5	TGTGCCAGCAGCTTAGGCTTTGGGGCGTTCCAGACCCAGTACTTC	CASSLGFGAFQTQYF
TRBV2	.	.	TRBJ1-1	TGTGCCAGCAGTGCGGACAGCAGTGAAGCTTTCTTT	CASSADSSEAFF
TRBV19	.	few	TRBJ2-5	TGTGCCAGTAGTATTCACACCCAAGAGACCCAGTACTTC	CASSIHTQETQYF
TRBV10-3	.	medium-sized	TRBJ2-5	TGTGCCATCAGGGGGGACAACCAAGAGACCCAGTACTTC	CAIRGDNQETQYF
TRBV13	.	few	TRBJ2-1	TGTGCCAGCAGCTTATGGGGGCGGGAGAGTTCCTACAATGAGCAGTTCTTC	CASSLWGRESSYNEQFF
TRBV5-1	.	.	TRBJ1-4	TGCGCCAGCAGCTTGGGACTACAGGAAAAACTGTTTTTT	CASSLGLQEKLFF
TRBV11-2	.	.	TRBJ1-6	TGTGCCAGCAGCTTATGGGAGGGGCAAACCTATAATTCACCCCTCCACTTT	CASSLWEGQTYNSPLHF
TRBV11-2	.	once	TRBJ2-6	TGTGCCAGCAGCTCTACTGCGGGCTCTGGGGCCAACGTCCTGACTTTC	CASSSTAGSGANVLTF
TRBV6-1	.	.	TRBJ2-5	TGTGCCAGCAGGGCTAGGCCAGAGACCCAGTACTTC	CASRARPETQYF
TRBV11-2	TRBD2	.	TRBJ2-1	TGTGCCAGCAGCTTACTGGGACTAGCGGGAGGAGATGAGCAGTTCTTC	CASSLLGLAGGDEQFF
TRBV6-5	.	.	TRBJ2-5	TGTGCCAGCAGCTCCGGAGGGGGGGCTGAAGAGACCCAGTACTTC	CASSSGGGAEETQYF